Listed here are 28 T cell receptor beta chains from one sample, sequenced in a study of OX40 agonist ivuxolimab in advanced cancers. Using immunoSEQ multiplex PCR, the repertoire was profiled, and TCRdb retains in-frame clones only, with some absent. This sample has 65,000 to 80,000 clones; approximately 86% occur once, and the top ten carry approximately 0.8%. Sequenced here: CD4+ or CD8+ T cells sorted from blood, sampled in a trial of the OX40 agonist ivuxolimab. The receptors stem from an adult with an advanced solid tumor such as melanoma, head and neck, liver or kidney cancer.

The chain has TRBV9 and TRBJ2-5; no reliable D call. From germline, CDR1 is SGDLS and CDR2 YYNGEE. V lost 4 bases, J lost 4 bases, and 17 bases lay in between. This CDR3 comprises 15 residues. The CDR3 loop is CASSPTGRAGETQYF. CDR3 sequence (DNA): TGTGCCAGCAGCCCAACGGGTAGGGCCGGAGAGACCCAGTACTTC.

Only one count was recorded for this clone. J is TRBJ1-1 and V is TRBV19; 11 bases agree with TRBD1. V lost 5 bases to trimming and J lost 1 base; unmatched junction nucleotides: 6. Per the germline V gene, CDR1 is LNHDA and CDR2 is SQIVND (reference sequence). The CDR3 is 16 amino acids. The chain's CDR3 is CASSLGTGGENTEAFF. CDR3 nucleotides: TGTGCCAGTAGTCTTGGGACAGGGGGGGAGAACACTGAAGCTTTCTTT.

V usage is TRBV5-1 and J usage is TRBJ1-2, with 9 bases fitting TRBD1. CDR1 is SGHRS, CDR2 YFSETQ, per germline. J was trimmed by 8 bases and V by 5 bases; bases with no gene match: 7. The CDR3 length is 13 residues. In DNA, the CDR3 is TGCGCCAGCAGTTTCGGACAGGGGAGCGGCTACACCTTC. As protein: CASSFGQGSGYTF.

The V gene is TRBV28, the J gene TRBJ2-7; D possibly matches TRBD1 or TRBD2 (5 bases each). The CDR3 consists of 15 residues. Trimming cost V 1 base and J 6 bases, with 16 bases left between them. CDR1 is MDHEN and CDR2 is SYDVKM in the germline V gene. The CDR3 bases are TGTGCCAGCAGTTTATCGGATCGGGGCGTGGGCGAGCAGTACTTC. Amino acid sequence: CASSLSDRGVGEQYF. Full variable domain (rest looked up from reference TRBV28 and TRBJ2-7): DVKVTQSSRYLVKRTGEKVFLECVQDMDHENMFWYRQDPGLGLRLIYFSYDVKMKEKGDIPEGYSVSREKKERFSLILESASTNQTSMYLCASSLSDRGVGEQYFGPGTRLTVT.

This clone was seen just once. The rearrangement links TRBV4-1 to TRBJ1-4; D call uncertain. Trimming left V 0 bases short and J 0 bases short, with 8 bases between. Germline CDR1 reads MGHRA; CDR2 reads YSYEKL. The CDR3 consists of 16 residues. The CDR3 nucleotides read TGCGCCAGCAGCCAAGAGGGGTTTGCAACTAATGAAAAACTGTTTTTT. It yields the protein CASSQEGFATNEKLFF.

The genes are TRBV6-1 and TRBJ2-1, with 12 bases aligning to TRBD2. The V gene end was trimmed by 7 bases and the J gene end by 4 bases; junction bases not matched to a gene: 2. The germline CDR1 and CDR2 sequences are MNHNS and SASEGT. This CDR3 spans 14 amino acids. CDR3 nucleotide sequence: TGTGCCAGCAAAACTAGCGGGAGGTACAATGAGCAGTTCTTC. This codes for CASKTSGRYNEQFF.

The chain carries TRBV6-5 and TRBJ1-2; 9 nucleotides agree with TRBD1. Per the germline V gene, CDR1 is MNHEY and CDR2 is SVGAGI. V lost 4 bases to trimming and J lost 4 bases; unmatched junction nucleotides: 7. The CDR3 length is 15 residues. The CDR3 bases are TGTGCCAGCAGTTTTACAGGGGGCGCAGGCTATGGCTACACCTTC. Protein product: CASSFTGGAGYGYTF.

The J gene is TRBJ2-1, the V gene TRBV6-4; possibly TRBD1 for D (6 bases). The germline V gene has CDR1 MRHNA and CDR2 SNTAGT. Trimming took 7 bases from V and 9 from J, leaving 13 bases between them. CDR3 length: 12 amino acids. In DNA, the CDR3 is TGTGCCAGCATGGGGGCGATTGGTGAGCAGTTCTTC. Protein: CASMGAIGEQFF.

This chain uses TRBV2 with TRBJ1-5; D remains unclear. V was pared by 2 bases and J by 4 bases, with 9 bases between. The CDR3 has 14 residues. Germline values: CDR1 SNHLY, CDR2 FYNNEI. This chain's CDR3 is CASSENQENQPQHF. For the CDR3, the DNA is TGTGCCAGCAGTGAAAACCAGGAGAATCAGCCCCAGCATTTT.

The CDR3 coding sequence is TGTGCCAGCAGTGAAAGTCAAGGGACTGAAGCTTTCTTT. It is translated as CASSESQGTEAFF. The chain is built from TRBV6-1 and TRBJ1-1; D uncertain. V was pared by 2 bases and J by 5 bases, with 9 bases between. The length of the CDR3 is 13 residues. Germline-derived CDR1 and CDR2 are MNHNS and SASEGT.

The CDR3 DNA reads TGTGCCAGCAGCCATAGGGACAGGGCCTACGAGCAGTACTTC. It yields the protein CASSHRDRAYEQYF. This chain connects TRBV4-2 to TRBJ2-7, with TRBD1 matching 9 bases. Germline trimming cut 3 bases from V and 2 bases from J; bases unmatched to any gene: 2. Germline loops: CDR1 LGHNA, CDR2 YNFKEQ. The CDR3 covers 14 residues.

This sequence joins TRBV7-3 and TRBJ2-1; 8 positions match TRBD1. The CDR3 loop spans 13 amino acids. Germline CDR1 is SGHTA and CDR2 is FQGTGA. The J segment lost 7 bases and the V segment lost 3 bases, leaving 2 bases of the junction unmatched. The CDR3 region is CASSLDRDNEQFF. CDR3 DNA: TGTGCCAGCAGCTTGGACAGGGATAATGAGCAGTTCTTC.

This clone appeared a few times. The chain has TRBV19 and TRBJ2-2; D tentatively reads TRBD1 or TRBD2 (7 bases each). The V gene lost 7 bases and the J gene lost 6 bases, with 18 bases spanning the gap. This CDR3 is built from 15 residues. CDR1 and CDR2 from the germline V gene are LNHDA and SQIVND (reference sequence). The CDR3 loop reads CASIPDREGAGELFF. The DNA for the CDR3 is TGTGCCAGTATTCCCGACAGGGAGGGAGCCGGGGAGCTGTTTTTT.

The chain links TRBV28 to TRBJ2-7; no definite D call. The CDR3 loop spans 12 amino acids. V was shortened by 8 bases and J by 3 bases, with 11 bases between the two germline ends. Germline values: CDR1 MDHEN, CDR2 SYDVKM. CDR3 loop: CASGRHIYEQYF. The DNA of the CDR3 is TGTGCCAGCGGGCGACATATCTACGAGCAGTACTTC.

This chain links TRBV4-1 with TRBJ1-5; weak D call: TRBD1 (5 bases). The CDR3 sequence is 15 residues long. Germline CDR1 and CDR2: MGHRA and YSYEKL. Trimming cost V 2 bases and J 7 bases, with 15 bases left between them. The CDR3 bases are TGCGCCAGCAGCCAATATACCCAAACAGGACAGCCCCAGCATTTT. Translated: CASSQYTQTGQPQHF.

The chain employs TRBV19 and TRBJ2-2; D possibly matches TRBD1 or TRBD2 (5 bases each). Trimming took off 3 bases at V and 6 bases at J, with 20 bases between the two ends. The CDR3 runs 17 residues. Germline V lookup: CDR1 LNHDA, CDR2 SQIVND (reference sequence). CDR3 amino acids: CASSINRGVYEAGELFF. The DNA for the CDR3 is TGTGCCAGTAGTATTAACCGAGGGGTATACGAGGCCGGGGAGCTGTTTTTT.

The chain has TRBV18 and TRBJ1-3; 8 nucleotides match TRBD1. The CDR3 consists of 15 residues. Trimming took 2 bases from V and 4 from J; bases not matched to a gene: 4. Germline CDR1 reads KGHSH; CDR2 reads LQKENI. CDR3 loop: CASSPWDRMGNTIYF. The CDR3 DNA reads TGTGCCAGCTCACCATGGGACAGGATGGGAAACACCATATATTTT.

J is TRBJ2-2 and V is TRBV30, with a possible D match to TRBD1 (6 bases). The V gene's germline CDR1 is GTSNPN and CDR2 SVGIG (reference sequence). The CDR3 extends over 14 amino acids. Between the trimmed V and J ends, which lost 0 bases and 4 bases, there was a span of 9 bases. The CDR3 reads CAWSVQGGTGELFF. CDR3 in DNA: TGTGCCTGGAGTGTACAGGGTGGCACCGGGGAGCTGTTTTTT. The complete variable domain, with remaining parts taken from reference TRBV30 and TRBJ2-2, reads SQTIHQWPATLVQPVGSPLSLECTVEGTSNPNLYWYRQAAGRGLQLLFYSVGIGQISSEVPQNLSASRPQDRQFILSSKKLLLSDSGFYLCAWSVQGGTGELFFGEGSRLTVL.

V and J are TRBV5-1 and TRBJ2-2; TRBD2 matches 9 bases. Per germline, CDR1 SGHRS and CDR2 YFSETQ. The CDR3 has 14 amino acids. Trimming took 4 bases from V and 8 from J; bases not matched to a gene: 6. CDR3: CASSAGLAGGELFF. CDR3 DNA sequence: TGCGCCAGCAGCGCGGGACTAGCCGGTGGGGAGCTGTTTTTT. Supplemented by reference TRBV5-1 and TRBJ2-2, the full variable domain reads KAGVTQTPRYLIKTRGQQVTLSCSPISGHRSVSWYQQTPGQGLQFLFEYFSETQRNKGNFPGRFSGRQFSNSRSEMNVSTLELGDSALYLCASSAGLAGGELFFGEGSRLTVL.

V usage is TRBV11-2 and J usage is TRBJ1-1; TRBD1 matches 7 bases. In germline, CDR1 is SGHAT, CDR2 FQNNGV. The CDR3 is 13 amino acids. V dropped 5 bases and J dropped 3; count of bases not matched to a gene: 3. Here the CDR3 DNA reads TGTGCCAGCAGCAGGGGGCCCGACACTGAAGCTTTCTTT. As protein: CASSRGPDTEAFF.

This sequence joins TRBV30 and TRBJ2-3; 7 bases are shared with TRBD1. J lost 4 bases, V lost 3 bases, and 1 base had no gene match. This CDR3 spans 12 amino acids. Germline V CDR1 and CDR2: GTSNPN, SVGIG (reference sequence). CDR3 sequence (DNA): TGTGCCTGGAGAACAGGGGCAGATACGCAGTATTTT. This sequence encodes CAWRTGADTQYF.

The V and J genes are TRBV7-9 and TRBJ2-7; the D gene is possibly TRBD2 (7 bases). CDR1 and CDR2 from the germline V gene are SEHNR and FQNEAQ (reference sequence). The CDR3 totals 15 residues. V lost 4 bases, J lost 0 bases, and 13 bases lay in between. The CDR3 reads CASSWGGGSSYEQYF. The CDR3 region has the DNA TGTGCCAGCAGCTGGGGAGGGGGGAGCTCCTACGAGCAGTACTTC.

In its sample, this clone was seen once. The chain joins TRBV7-8 to TRBJ2-2, with D possibly being TRBD2 (6 bases). The germline V and J ends were trimmed by 3 bases and 5 bases, with 16 bases remaining between them. Germline CDR1 reads SGHVS; CDR2 reads FQNEAQ. This CDR3 has 16 residues. The CDR3 reads CASSLGLPGLTGELFF. The CDR3 DNA follows: TGTGCCAGCAGCTTGGGACTTCCTGGTCTTACCGGGGAGCTGTTTTTT.

The chain is built from TRBV5-4 and TRBJ2-5; a weak D match, TRBD2 (6 bases). Trimming took off 1 base at V and 3 bases at J, with 16 bases between the two ends. CDR3 size: 16 residues. Germline V CDR1 and CDR2: SGHNT, YYREEE (reference sequence). The CDR3 reads CASSLSGSGEKETQYF. CDR3 in DNA: TGTGCCAGCAGCTTGTCAGGTAGCGGAGAGAAAGAGACCCAGTACTTC.

This sequence joins TRBV19 and TRBJ2-5, with TRBD2 matching over 10 bases. Germline-derived CDR1 and CDR2 are LNHDA and SQIVND (reference sequence). V dropped 4 bases and J dropped 5; count of bases not matched to a gene: 7. The CDR3 has 15 residues. The CDR3 nucleotides are TGTGCCAGTAGTACGCTAGCGGGAGACGGGGAGACCCAGTACTTC. Its protein product is CASSTLAGDGETQYF.

The chain joins TRBV6-6 to TRBJ2-5; the D gene is possibly TRBD2 (6 bases). In germline, CDR1 is MNHNY, CDR2 SVGAGI (reference sequence). V was clipped by 5 bases and J by 13 bases, with 14 bases between them. The CDR3 spans 11 residues. In nucleotides, the CDR3 is TGTGCCAGCAGTAGCCGGGACTTCGGGTACTTC. This translates into CASSSRDFGYF.

The chain has TRBV7-2 and TRBJ1-1, with D maybe TRBD1 (6 bases). Germline assignment: CDR1 SGHTA and CDR2 FQGNSA. Deletions cut 3 bases from V and 6 bases from J, with 14 bases between. The CDR3 contains 14 residues. The CDR3 loop reads CASSLGHGVSEAFF. The DNA of the CDR3 is TGTGCCAGCAGCTTGGGACATGGGGTCTCTGAAGCTTTCTTT.

This chain uses TRBV19 with TRBJ2-3, with TRBD2 matching over 8 bases. This CDR3 is built from 17 residues. The ends lost 3 bases at V and 1 base at J; junction bases unmatched: 9. The germline V gene encodes CDR1 LNHDA and CDR2 SQIVND (reference sequence). In nucleotides, the CDR3 is TGTGCCAGTAGTATGGGTCTCGCGGGGGGACGCACAGATACGCAGTATTTT. It codes for CASSMGLAGGRTDTQYF. Combining the CDR3 with reference TRBV19 and TRBJ2-3 gives the whole variable domain DGGITQSPKYLFRKEGQNVTLSCEQNLNHDAMYWYRQDPGQGLRLIYYSQIVNDFQKGDIAEGYSVSREKKESFPLTVTSAQKNPTAFYLCASSMGLAGGRTDTQYFGPGTRLTVL.